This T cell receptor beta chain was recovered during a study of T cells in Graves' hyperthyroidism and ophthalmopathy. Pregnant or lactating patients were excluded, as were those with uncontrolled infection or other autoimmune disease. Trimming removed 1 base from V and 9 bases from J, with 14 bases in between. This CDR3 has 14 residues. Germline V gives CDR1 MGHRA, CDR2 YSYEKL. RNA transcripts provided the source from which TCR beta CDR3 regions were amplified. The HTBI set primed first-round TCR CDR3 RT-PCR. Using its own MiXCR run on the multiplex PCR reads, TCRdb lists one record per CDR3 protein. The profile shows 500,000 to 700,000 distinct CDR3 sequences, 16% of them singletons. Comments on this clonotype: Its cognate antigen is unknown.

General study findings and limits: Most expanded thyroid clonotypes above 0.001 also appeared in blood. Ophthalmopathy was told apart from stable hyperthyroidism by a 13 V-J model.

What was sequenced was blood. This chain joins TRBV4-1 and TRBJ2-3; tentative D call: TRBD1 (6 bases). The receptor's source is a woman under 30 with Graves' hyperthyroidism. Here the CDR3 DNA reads TGCGCCAGCAGCCAAGGAGGGTCTAGGGGGACGCAGTATTTT. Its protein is CASSQGGSRGTQYF.